The sequence of this TCR beta chain was determined in a study of T cells in Graves' hyperthyroidism and ophthalmopathy. What was amplified from RNA transcripts were TCR beta CDR3 regions. The HTBI primer set served for first-round RT-PCR of the TCR CDR3. MiXCR was run by TCRdb on the multiplex PCR reads, yielding one entry per CDR3 protein. The sample yields about 640,000 distinct CDR3 sequences, 13% to 15% seen once. Source material for PBMCs was about 10 ml fresh peripheral blood. Study-level results: In simple terms, a model built on 13 V-J features told ophthalmopathy apart from stable hyperthyroidism.

This clonotype was observed at least ten times. Its antigen remains unknown. Input material: blood. This receptor was identified in a woman between 45 and 65 years old with Graves' ophthalmopathy.

CDR3 in amino acids: CASSVARGLAGAVANEQFF. The DNA of the CDR3 is TGTGCCAGCAGTGTCGCCAGGGGGCTAGCGGGAGCGGTAGCGAATGAGCAGTTCTTC. The chain joins TRBV28 to TRBJ2-1, with 10 nucleotides matching TRBD2. The germline V gene has CDR1 MDHEN and CDR2 SYDVKM. The CDR3 consists of 19 residues. V lost 5 bases, J lost 7 bases, and 20 bases stayed unmatched.